This T cell receptor beta chain was observed in a study of shared clonotypes between healthy human individuals. Germline V CDR1 and CDR2: SGHTA, FQGNSA. CDR3 length: 13 residues. Sequencing used immunoSEQ multiplex PCR; TCRdb keeps in-frame clones, though not all of them. The sample lists over 95,000 clones, roughly 70% occurring once. A word on this clone: Germline and junction disagree at one end, which may indicate a read error.

The source is a woman aged 25-40 years in good health. This sequence joins TRBV7-2 and TRBJ2-5; D possibly corresponds to TRBD2 (5 bases). Sequencing used memory CD8+ T cells sorted from blood. The subset was: CD45RO+ cells pooled with CCR7-negative TemRA cells. The CDR3 loop reads CATSDWLQGTQYF. In DNA, the CDR3 is TGTGCCACCTCGGACTGGCTCCAAGGGACCCAGTACTTC.